This T cell receptor (beta chain) was recorded in a study of T-cell reconstitution after alpha-beta-depleted transplantation in children. This clonotype was counted only a few times. Antigen specificity is unknown. Germline values: CDR1 SGHVS, CDR2 FNYEAQ. The CDR3 sequence is 16 residues long. J was trimmed by 0 bases and V by 3 bases; bases with no gene match: 3. Study-level points and caveats: There were some patients whose high TCRbeta diversity at day 60 came from surviving recipient T cells and thymic progenitors. Diversity and T-cell counts at one year after transplant derived mostly from new T cells. At around two months after transplant, the alpha-beta T cells were reportedly derived from several hundred expanded clones that came from non-depleted graft cells.

During its preparation, the TCRbeta library received unique molecular identifiers. From the PCR reads, TCRdb called clonotypes with MiXCR, one entry per CDR3 protein. The sample includes approximately 980,000 distinct CDR3 sequences, about 31% of them seen just once. The specimen comprised PBMCs, mostly from graft donor cells, sampled 360 days after TCRalphabeta/CD19-depleted stem cell transplant. The sequence was collected from a boy in the first two years of life who had a stem cell transplant for SCID, so the T cells may come from the graft donor. This chain joins TRBV7-6 and TRBJ2-1, with 9 bases identical to TRBD1. The CDR3 loop is CASSFGDRDSYNEQFF. The CDR3, as DNA: TGTGCCAGCAGCTTCGGGGACAGGGACTCCTACAATGAGCAGTTCTTC.